The 14 T cell receptor beta chains below were found in one sample sequenced in a study of blood T cells in healthy people across ages. Primers used in a second PCR of roughly 7 to 11 cycles were a sample-barcoded 5' primer and a J-beta primer mix. Via MiXCR, TCRdb re-called the 5' RACE reads, giving one row per CDR3 protein. The table lists some 1.5 million distinct CDR3 sequences, 28% of them singletons, with 7.7% in the top ten. The sequenced sample consisted of blood. All receptors derive from a woman in her twenties or thirties in good health.

This clonotype has just a few counts. This chain joins TRBV5-1 and TRBJ1-2; D might be TRBD1 (6 bases). The CDR3 spans 14 residues. Trimming pared 4 bases from V and 0 bases from J, leaving 10 bases between. In germline, CDR1 is SGHRS, CDR2 YFSETQ. The CDR3 DNA sequence: TGCGCCAGCAGCGCAGGGGAGGCTAACTATGGCTACACCTTC. Translation gives CASSAGEANYGYTF.

The V and J genes are TRBV29-1 and TRBJ2-3; 7 bases map to TRBD2. Germline CDR1 reads SQVTM; CDR2 reads ANQGSEA. The CDR3 is 12 residues long. V lost 4 bases and J lost 5; bases outside the gene matches: 3. Here the CDR3 reads CSVAGGGDTQYF. The CDR3 region has the DNA TGCAGCGTTGCGGGGGGAGGAGATACGCAGTATTTT.

This clonotype occurred many times. The chain carries TRBV14 and TRBJ2-7, with 11 positions matching TRBD2. The ends lost 2 bases at V and 6 bases at J; junction bases unmatched: 0. CDR1 and CDR2 from the germline V gene are SGHDN and FVKESK. This CDR3 region has 13 residues. CDR3 coding DNA: TGTGCCAGCAGCCAAACTAGCGGGAGCGAGCAGTACTTC. Translated, it gives CASSQTSGSEQYF.

This clonotype has just a few counts. The chain recombines TRBV27 with TRBJ2-1; the match to TRBD1 covers 10 bases. CDR3 length: 16 amino acids. Losses at the gene ends were 8 bases for V and 9 bases for J; bases not matched to a gene: 16. From germline, CDR1 is MNHEY and CDR2 SMNVEV (reference sequence). CDR3 sequence reads: CASALRGQGVASEQFF. As DNA, the CDR3 is TGTGCCAGCGCGCTGCGCGGACAGGGGGTGGCAAGTGAGCAGTTCTTC.

The chain recombines TRBV2 with TRBJ1-4; D is uncertain. This CDR3 has 11 residues. The germline V gene has CDR1 SNHLY and CDR2 FYNNEI. The V and J ends lost 3 bases and 11 bases respectively, with 7 bases between them. CDR3 bases: TGTGCCAGCAGTGAGTTTTCGAAACTGTTTTTT. This encodes CASSEFSKLFF.

This chain connects TRBV5-1 to TRBJ2-3; TRBD2 aligns across 8 bases. The CDR3 length is 14 residues. V shed 7 bases, J shed 5 bases, and the junction held 9 bases outside the gene matches. Germline V lookup: CDR1 SGHRS, CDR2 YFSETQ. The CDR3 nucleotides are TGCGCCAGCTCCCGGGGGGGCCGCGGAGATACGCAGTATTTT. Translated, it gives CASSRGGRGDTQYF.

This clonotype has more than one count but fewer than ten. The chain combines TRBV6-5 with TRBJ2-1; TRBD1 agrees at 11 bases. Germline V lookup: CDR1 MNHEY, CDR2 SVGAGI. With 4 bases clipped from V and 6 bases from J, the junction kept 2 bases outside the gene matches. There are 14 residues in the CDR3. The CDR3, as DNA: TGTGCCAGCAGTTGGGACAGGGGGGGCAATGAGCAGTTCTTC. Encoded protein: CASSWDRGGNEQFF.

The chain joins TRBV12-3 or TRBV12-4 to TRBJ2-1, with 9 bases matching TRBD2. This CDR3 has 16 amino acids. The trim removed 6 bases at V and 5 bases at J, leaving 11 bases unmatched. The CDR3 DNA sequence: TGTGCCAGCAGCCCCATGGGACTAGCTCCCCACAATGAGCAGTTCTTC. This codes for CASSPMGLAPHNEQFF.

This clonotype has more than one count but fewer than ten. This chain links TRBV12-3 or TRBV12-4 with TRBJ2-5; perhaps TRBD2 as D (5 bases). CDR3 length equals 13 residues. V was trimmed by 3 bases and J by 5 bases, leaving 10 bases between them. The CDR3 coding sequence is TGTGCCAGCAGTTTCACGGAGGTGGAGACCCAGTACTTC. Protein: CASSFTEVETQYF.

This clonotype has a count of ten or more. The chain combines TRBV3-1 with TRBJ1-2; the D is unclear. Trimming took off 1 base at V and 7 bases at J, with 4 bases between the two ends. The germline CDR1 and CDR2 sequences are LGHDT and YNNKEL (reference sequence). The CDR3 has 11 residues. CDR3 amino acids: CASSQGGGYTF. Here the CDR3 DNA reads TGTGCCAGCAGCCAAGGGGGTGGCTACACCTTC.

This clonotype turned up a few times. J is TRBJ2-7 and V is TRBV3-1; D unresolved. CDR3 size: 12 residues. Per germline, CDR1 LGHDT and CDR2 YNNKEL (reference sequence). The V end was cut by 5 bases, the J end by 5 bases, with 10 bases between. CDR3 sequence reads: CASSFDPNEQYF. In nucleotides, the CDR3 is TGTGCCAGCAGCTTTGACCCGAACGAGCAGTACTTC.

This clonotype has ten or more counts. The chain joins TRBV7-8 to TRBJ2-7, with TRBD1 as a possible D gene (6 bases). The germline V and J ends were trimmed by 1 base and 5 bases, with 15 bases remaining between them. Germline V gene sequence: CDR1 SGHVS, CDR2 FQNEAQ. The CDR3 spans 15 residues. In DNA form, the CDR3 reads TGTGCCAGCAGCTTAGAAACAGGGTTCCAAGACGAGCAGTACTTC. Protein: CASSLETGFQDEQYF.

This clonotype was seen a handful of times. This chain connects TRBV14 to TRBJ1-2, with D possibly TRBD1 on 5 matching bases. The CDR3 is 15 residues long. Germline CDR1 SGHDN, CDR2 FVKESK. V lost 4 bases and J lost 4, with 16 bases in between. CDR3 sequence: CASSRAGTDLYGYTF. In DNA, the CDR3 is TGTGCCAGCAGCCGAGCAGGGACGGACCTCTATGGCTACACCTTC.

This clonotype was detected many times. The V call is TRBV5-6, the J call TRBJ1-2; D ambiguous. Germline V gene sequence: CDR1 SGHDT, CDR2 YYEEEE. This CDR3 has 15 amino acids. Trimming removed 3 bases from V and 4 bases from J, with 16 bases in between. The CDR3 is CASSSDPRTGYGYTF. DNA for the CDR3: TGTGCCAGCAGCTCGGACCCTAGGACCGGCTATGGCTACACCTTC.